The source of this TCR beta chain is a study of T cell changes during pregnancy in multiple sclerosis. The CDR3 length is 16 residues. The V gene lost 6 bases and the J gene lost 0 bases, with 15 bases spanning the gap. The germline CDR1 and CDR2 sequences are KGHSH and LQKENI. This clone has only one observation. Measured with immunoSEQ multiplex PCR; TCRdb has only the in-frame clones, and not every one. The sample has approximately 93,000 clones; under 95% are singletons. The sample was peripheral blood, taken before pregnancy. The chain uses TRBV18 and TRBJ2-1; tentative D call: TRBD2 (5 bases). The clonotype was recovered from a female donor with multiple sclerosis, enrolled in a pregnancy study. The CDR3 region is CASSPGPGSSYNEQFF. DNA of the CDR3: TGTGCCAGCTCTCCAGGTCCGGGGAGCTCCTACAATGAGCAGTTCTTC.